This T cell receptor beta chain was sequenced in a study of T cell repertoires in ileal Crohn's disease (dated by TCRdb to between 2018 and 2021). For context, the study as a whole: At the time of surgery, 35% to 40% of patients were active smokers, and the median duration of disease was roughly eight years. Every patient underwent surgery because of a complication, which was stricturing disease in approximately 61% of cases and penetrating disease in approximately 40%. Roughly half of the patients were given postoperative therapy, with around 11 receiving thiopurines and around 18 receiving anti-TNF agents. TCR repertoire analysis was done in 57 Crohn's disease patients from a prospective multicentre cohort. The study ran alongside a multicentre cohort designed to identify predictors of early endoscopic recurrence after ileocolonic resection. A Rutgeerts score higher than i0 was the definition used for endoscopic postoperative recurrence. A total of roughly 170 mucosal samples from roughly 57 patients were sequenced, collected from several sites on the surgical specimen and at postoperative endoscopy.

Clipping removes 4 bases from V and 5 bases from J, with 12 as the unmatched junction base count. Via the germline V gene, CDR1 is SGHAT and CDR2 FQNNGV. Spanning cysteine to phenylalanine, the CDR3 consists of 16 amino acids. The retained sequence is limited to the CDR3, 48 bases, with the frame set at the first base. For commercial TCRB immunosequencing, five hundred nanograms of biopsy DNA were submitted for each sample. A two-step, amplification bias-controlled multiplex PCR was used by Adaptive Biotechnology to amplify CDR3 regions from genomic DNA. Primers for every V and J gene segment were used in the first PCR, and barcodes and Illumina adapters were added in the second PCR. CDR3 libraries were sequenced using an Illumina instrument. The paper's processing steps were these. Analysis combined the vendor-provided pipelines with custom analysis of raw data in R/Bioconductor under R version 3.3.0. Clonality, which ranges from 0 to 1, was calculated as the inverse of the normalised Shannon entropy across all productive clones. High-frequency clones were defined as the share of the repertoire occupied by the top 100 clones, with only clones passing a 95% confidence test being retained. Repertoire diversity was measured with the Simpson index, and overlap between samples was measured with the Morisita-Horn index. TCRdb retrieved this table from immuneACCESS and kept in-frame rearrangements only. Not all clones are present; in checked studies, unresolved V genes account for under half, and no reason is known for the remainder. The DNA was the basis for D and trimming; V, J and clone size are from that table. For this sample there are about 14,000 clones; under 90% appear just once. The top ten hold 5.5% to 7.5% of the sample.

General findings and caveats noted by the study authors: A significantly higher proportion of clonal expansions was observed in active smokers at surgery than in non-smokers (about 25% vs 20%, p=0.02). More high-frequency clones were carried by sorted CD8 T cells than by CD4 T cells, suggesting that mucosal expansions were mainly CD8. Higher percentages of high-frequency clones at the time of surgery were linked to endoscopic recurrence, and every patient with clonality above 26.8% (18/57) had recurrence. Mucosal CD4 and CD8 T cells were sorted and sequenced only in a subgroup of patients, whose size was not stated.

To be eligible, patients had to be adults with ileal or ileocolonic Crohn's disease and an indication for ileocolonic resection. Whole ileal mucosal biopsies were stored frozen at -80°C before DNA extraction. A TRizol-based method was used to extract genomic DNA from the frozen whole biopsies, and the DNA was quantified with a NanoDrop 2000 spectrophotometer. Details on this clone: Its antigen target is currently unknown. Base quality data are lacking; no much larger clone is found one base away.

This clonotype originated in an adult with Crohn's disease. The chain was built from TRBV11-2 and TRBJ2-5; a stretch of 8 junction bases matches TRBD2. Sample: ileal tissue. CDR3 region: CASSSQGSGGFETQYF. At the DNA level, the sequence is TGTGCCAGCAGCTCCCAGGGGAGCGGGGGATTCGAGACCCAGTACTTC.